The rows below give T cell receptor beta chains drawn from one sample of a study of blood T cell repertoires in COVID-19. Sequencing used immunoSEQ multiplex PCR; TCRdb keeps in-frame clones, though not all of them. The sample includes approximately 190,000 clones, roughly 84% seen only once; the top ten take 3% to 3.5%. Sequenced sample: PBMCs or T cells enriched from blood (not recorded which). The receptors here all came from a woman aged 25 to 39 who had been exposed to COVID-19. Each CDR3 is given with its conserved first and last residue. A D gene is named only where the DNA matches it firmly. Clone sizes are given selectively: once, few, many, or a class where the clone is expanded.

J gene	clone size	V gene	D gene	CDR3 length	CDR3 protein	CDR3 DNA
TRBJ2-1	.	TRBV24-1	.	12	CATSDEANEQFF	TGTGCCACCAGTGATGAGGCCAATGAGCAGTTCTTC
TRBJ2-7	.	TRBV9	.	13	CASSMEGLYEQYF	TGTGCCAGCAGCATGGAGGGGCTCTACGAGCAGTACTTC
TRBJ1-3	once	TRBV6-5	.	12	CASRNTRNTIYF	TGTGCCAGCAGAAATACACGAAACACCATATATTTT
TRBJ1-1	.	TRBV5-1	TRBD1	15	CASSFRTGGAFEAFF	TGCGCCAGCAGCTTCCGGACAGGGGGCGCGTTTGAAGCTTTCTTT
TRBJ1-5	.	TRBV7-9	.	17	CASSMHRDTYSNQPQHF	TGTGCCAGCAGCATGCACCGGGACACTTATAGCAATCAGCCCCAGCATTTT
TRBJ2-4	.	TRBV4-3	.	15	CASSQDHQGGGIQYF	TGCGCCAGCAGCCAAGATCACCAGGGAGGAGGCATTCAGTACTTC
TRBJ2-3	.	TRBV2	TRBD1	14	CATKQGAHTDTQYF	TGTGCCACTAAACAGGGGGCACACACAGATACGCAGTATTTT
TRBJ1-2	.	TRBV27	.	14	CASSSSPGLNGYTF	TGTGCCAGCAGTTCCTCCCCGGGGTTAAATGGCTACACCTTC
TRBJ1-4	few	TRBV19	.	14	CASSIEVEAEKLFF	TGTGCCAGTAGTATAGAGGTCGAGGCTGAAAAACTGTTTTTT
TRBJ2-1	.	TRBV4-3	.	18	CASSQGPSSGLSYNEQFF	TGCGCCAGCAGCCAAGGACCGAGTAGCGGTCTAAGCTACAATGAGCAGTTCTTC
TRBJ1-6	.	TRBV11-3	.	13	CASSSSGNSPLHF	TGTGCCAGCAGCTCCTCAGGAAATTCACCCCTCCACTTT
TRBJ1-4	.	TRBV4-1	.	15	CASSRLYATNEKLFF	TGCGCCAGCAGCCGCCTATATGCAACTAATGAAAAACTGTTTTTT
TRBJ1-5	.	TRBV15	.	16	CATSRDSVYSNQPQHF	TGTGCCACCAGCAGAGATTCAGTATATAGCAATCAGCCCCAGCATTTT
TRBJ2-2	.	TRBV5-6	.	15	CASSFRGANTGELFF	TGTGCCAGCAGCTTTCGGGGGGCTAATACCGGGGAGCTGTTTTTT
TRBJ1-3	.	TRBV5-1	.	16	CASSETPQGTGNTIYF	TGCGCCAGCAGCGAGACCCCGCAGGGGACTGGAAACACCATATATTTT
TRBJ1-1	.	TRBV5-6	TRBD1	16	CASSLGQGASNTEAFF	TGTGCCAGCAGCTTAGGACAGGGGGCATCGAACACTGAAGCTTTCTTT
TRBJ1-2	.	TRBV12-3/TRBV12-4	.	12	CASSFSTHGYTF	TGTGCCAGCAGTTTCAGTACCCATGGCTACACCTTC
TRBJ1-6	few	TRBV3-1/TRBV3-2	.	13	CASSQARGSPLHF	TGTGCCAGCAGCCAAGCCCGAGGTTCACCCCTCCACTTT